A selection of T cell receptor beta chains follows, all from one sample in a study of graft-versus-host responses after intestinal transplantation. These receptors' targets are unknown. TCRdb's table, derived via immunoSEQ multiplex PCR, lists solely in-frame clones and lacks some. The repertoire has 99,000 or so clones, 85% to 95% of them found once; the top ten carry around 0.067%. Material: unstimulated CD8+ T cells sorted from spleen or lymph node cells, obtained before transplant. Source of these receptors: a human donor who was the organ donor for an intestinal transplant. CDR3s include the opening cysteine and the closing phenylalanine or tryptophan. D genes are given only for firm matches. A row's size may be missing; if present it is once, few, many or a size class.

d_call	clone_size	v_call	j_call	cdr3_nt	cdr3_aa
TRBD2	.	TRBV5-1	TRBJ2-1	TGCGCCAGCGGCTTGGCGGGAGGGCTTTTTGAGCAGTTCTTC	CASGLAGGLFEQFF
.	.	TRBV4-1	TRBJ2-5	TGCGCCAGCAGCCAATATCTTGGGAACCGAGGGGAGACCCAGTACTTC	CASSQYLGNRGETQYF
TRBD1	.	TRBV18	TRBJ1-3	TGTGCCAGCTCGCCCAATCGACAGGGAATCTTGGTTCTTTCTGGAAACACCATATATTTT	CASSPNRQGILVLSGNTIYF
TRBD2	.	TRBV30	TRBJ2-2	TGTGCCGGCGTCAGCGGGAGGGCCGGGGAGCTGTTTTTT	CAGVSGRAGELFF
TRBD1	once	TRBV29-1	TRBJ1-1	TGCAGCGCCCCGGGACAGCTGAACACTGAAGCTTTCTTT	CSAPGQLNTEAFF
TRBD1	.	TRBV2	TRBJ1-1	TGTGCCAGCGGTGGAGGGATTTTGGCAGGGGGCGCGGCCACTGAAGCTTTCTTT	CASGGGILAGGAATEAFF
.	once	TRBV27	TRBJ1-3	TGTGCCAGCAGTTTCTGCTCTGGAAACACCATATATTTT	CASSFCSGNTIYF
TRBD1	.	TRBV28	TRBJ2-4	TGTGCCAGCAGTTTCTGGGACAGGGACATTCAGTACTTC	CASSFWDRDIQYF
TRBD1	.	TRBV9	TRBJ2-5	TGTGCCAGCAGCCCCTCGGGGACAGGGGGCCGAGAGACCCAGTACTTC	CASSPSGTGGRETQYF
.	.	TRBV30	TRBJ2-7	TGTGCCTGGAGTCCCACAGGGTACAAGCAGTACTTC	CAWSPTGYKQYF
TRBD1	once	TRBV30	TRBJ2-1	TGTGCCTGGAGTGCCGGCCCGGGACAGGGGGTTTTTGGTGAGCAGTTCTTC	CAWSAGPGQGVFGEQFF
TRBD2	.	TRBV7-2	TRBJ2-1	TGTGCCAGCAGCTTAGTAGCGGGCAGCTCCTACAATGAGCAGTTCTTC	CASSLVAGSSYNEQFF
TRBD1	.	TRBV19	TRBJ1-2	TGTGCCAGTCTTGACAGGGCGGTGAGTTATGGCTACACCTTC	CASLDRAVSYGYTF
TRBD2	.	TRBV19	TRBJ2-7	TGTGCCAGTACCCCGAGCGGGGGCTCCACCTACGAGCAGTACTTC	CASTPSGGSTYEQYF
TRBD1	.	TRBV7-8	TRBJ1-1	TGTGCCAGCAGCTTACCGGACAGGGCCCCAGACATGAACACTGAAGCTTTCTTT	CASSLPDRAPDMNTEAFF
.	once	TRBV9	TRBJ2-1	TGTGCCAGCAGCGTAGTTGATAGCCCGACGTTTTACAATGAGCAGTTCTTC	CASSVVDSPTFYNEQFF
.	.	TRBV6-5	TRBJ2-7	TGTGCCAGCAGTTACCTTAGCGGCTACGAGCAGTACTTC	CASSYLSGYEQYF
.	once	TRBV7-3	TRBJ2-1	TGTGCCAGCAGCTTAGGCGGCTACTTCTCCTACAATGAGCAGTTCTTC	CASSLGGYFSYNEQFF
.	.	TRBV27	TRBJ1-1	TGTGCCAGCCAATCGTCGGCTGAAGCTTTCTTT	CASQSSAEAFF
.	.	TRBV2	TRBJ2-3	TGTGCCAGCTATCTATTCACAGGCAGGGTGTTTTTTACAGATACGCAGTATTTT	CASYLFTGRVFFTDTQYF
.	.	TRBV30	TRBJ1-5	TGTGCCTGGAGCCAAGGAGATCATAGCAATCAGCCCCAGCATTTT	CAWSQGDHSNQPQHF
TRBD2	.	TRBV27	TRBJ2-7	TGTGCCAGCAAATTAGCGGGTTCCCGATACGAGCAGTACTTC	CASKLAGSRYEQYF
.	.	TRBV15	TRBJ2-3	TGTGCCACCAGCCCGGTGGAGGATACGCAGTATTTT	CATSPVEDTQYF
TRBD1	.	TRBV9	TRBJ1-1	TGTGCCAGCAGATCACCAGGGGGTAACACTGAAGCTTTCTTT	CASRSPGGNTEAFF
.	.	TRBV28	TRBJ2-7	TGTGCCAGCAGTTTCCACGGGAGTCCCGAGCAGTACTTC	CASSFHGSPEQYF
.	.	TRBV10-3	TRBJ2-1	TGTGCCATCAGTGAGTCAGGGGACTCCTACAATGAGCAGTTCTTC	CAISESGDSYNEQFF
TRBD1	.	TRBV7-9	TRBJ2-1	TGTGCCAGCAGCTTATCGACAGGGGTGGACGAGCAGTTCTTC	CASSLSTGVDEQFF
.	.	TRBV27	TRBJ2-3	TGTGCCAGCAGTTGGCTCCTCACAGATACGCAGTATTTT	CASSWLLTDTQYF
.	.	TRBV19	TRBJ1-2	TGTGCCAGTAGTATTATCGGGTATAAGGGGAATGGCTACACCTTC	CASSIIGYKGNGYTF
.	.	TRBV28	TRBJ1-1	TGTGCCAGCAGTCCCTGGGGGGAAGGGAACACTGAAGCTTTCTTT	CASSPWGEGNTEAFF
TRBD2	.	TRBV15	TRBJ2-4	TGTGCCACCAGCAGGAGGCTAGCGGGAGTGGGGACCAAAAACATTCAGTACTTC	CATSRRLAGVGTKNIQYF
.	.	TRBV7-2	TRBJ1-2	TGTGCCAGCAGCTTAGGGACGGGGGATCGGAGGGCCCTTAACTATGGCTACACCTTC	CASSLGTGDRRALNYGYTF
.	.	TRBV19	TRBJ1-5	TGTGCCAGTAGTATTAATTTTTGGGCAGGGGAGCCCCAGCATTTT	CASSINFWAGEPQHF
.	.	TRBV7-9	TRBJ2-5	TGTGCCAGCAGCTTACTTTCCTTACTCCGAGAGACCCAGTACTTC	CASSLLSLLRETQYF
.	.	TRBV5-4	TRBJ1-1	TGTGCCAGCAGCTGGGGGGGCACTGAAGCTTTCTTT	CASSWGGTEAFF
TRBD2	.	TRBV19	TRBJ2-7	TGTGCCAGTAGTCCGGGACTAGCGGGACTGAGCTCCTACGAGCAGTACTTC	CASSPGLAGLSSYEQYF
.	.	TRBV11-3	TRBJ2-7	TGTGCCAGCAGCTCTTACTACGAGCAGTACTTC	CASSSYYEQYF
.	.	TRBV28	TRBJ2-6	TGTGCCACACTATCCTCTGGGGCCAACGTCCTGACTTTC	CATLSSGANVLTF
TRBD2	.	TRBV4-2	TRBJ2-7	TGTGCCAGCAGCCAAGGCCAAGCGGGAGATTTCTCCTACGAGCAGTACTTC	CASSQGQAGDFSYEQYF